The 32 T cell receptor beta chains given below trace back to one sample, sequenced in a study of identical twins (dated by TCRdb to 2016 to 2017). The method was 5' RACE. Sequenced using an Illumina HiSeq 2000. The public reads were quality trimmed at Q25 with fastp and then assembled into clones with MiXCR by TCRdb, keeping productive beta chains. Every distinct CDR3 protein forms one entry, paired with its most common genes and DNA. The sample profile shows roughly 720,000 distinct CDR3 sequences; 18% of them were found once. The biggest ten clones account for 13% of the sample. The same sample was also studied in work on T cells expressing NK-cell markers.

Material for sequencing was PBMCs. Receptors originate from a woman between 18 and 29 years old in good health.

This clonotype has ten or more counts. The chain carries TRBV12-3 or TRBV12-4 and TRBJ1-5; D is possibly TRBD1 (5 bases). The CDR3 runs 14 residues. V was pared by 3 bases and J by 1 base, with 7 bases between. The CDR3 DNA reads as TGTGCCAGCAGTTTTGGGGACAGCAATCAGCCCCAGCATTTT. It is translated as CASSFGDSNQPQHF.

This clonotype occurred a few times. The rearrangement uses TRBV29-1 and TRBJ1-1; 7 bases are shared with TRBD1. CDR3 length: 11 residues. The trim removed 8 bases at V and 11 bases at J, leaving 11 bases unmatched. From germline, CDR1 is SQVTM and CDR2 ANQGSEA. CDR3 region: CSMGQSGRAFF. The CDR3 coding sequence is TGCAGCATGGGACAGTCCGGGAGGGCTTTCTTT.

V usage is TRBV29-1 and J usage is TRBJ2-5; tentative D call: TRBD2 (6 bases). Germline values: CDR1 SQVTM, CDR2 ANQGSEA. V was shortened by 7 bases and J by 4 bases, with 13 bases between the two germline ends. The CDR3 covers 12 residues. CDR3 region: CSGRRGPETQYF. CDR3 sequence (DNA): TGCAGCGGTCGGCGGGGCCCAGAGACCCAGTACTTC.

This clonotype was picked up a small number of times. The V call is TRBV6-2 or TRBV6-3, the J call TRBJ2-4; D remains unclear. The CDR3 is made up of 16 amino acids. The germline V and J ends were trimmed by 4 bases and 0 bases, with 13 bases remaining between them. Germline CDR1 reads MNHEY; CDR2 reads SVGEGT. CDR3 bases: TGTGCCAGCAGTTCCCGGAATCAGCTAGCCAAAAACATTCAGTACTTC. Translated, it gives CASSSRNQLAKNIQYF.

The V gene is TRBV7-2, the J gene TRBJ2-3; a weak D match, TRBD2 (5 bases). The CDR3 is made up of 15 amino acids. The germline V gene encodes CDR1 SGHTA and CDR2 FQGNSA. Trimming pared 1 base from V and 7 bases from J, leaving 15 bases between. The CDR3: CASSLEPGGGNTQYF. The CDR3 DNA reads as TGTGCCAGCAGCTTAGAACCGGGTGGAGGCAATACGCAGTATTTT. Full variable domain (outside the CDR3, taken from reference TRBV7-2 and TRBJ2-3): GAGVSQSPSNKVTEKGKDVELRCDPISGHTALYWYRQSLGQGLEFLIYFQGNSAPDKSGLPSDRFSAERTGGSVSTLTIQRTQQEDSAVYLCASSLEPGGGNTQYFGPGTRLTVL.

The chain employs TRBV9 and TRBJ1-2; D is ambiguous. The CDR3 is 15 residues long. In germline, CDR1 is SGDLS, CDR2 YYNGEE. V gave up 5 bases and J gave up 6 bases, with 20 bases separating them. CDR3 amino acids: CASSEEVLSGDGYTF. The CDR3 nucleotides read TGTGCCAGCAGTGAAGAGGTCCTCTCCGGGGATGGCTACACCTTC.

This clonotype occurred a few times. This chain joins TRBV20-1 and TRBJ1-1; D is undetermined. The CDR3 is 13 amino acids. From germline, CDR1 is DFQATT and CDR2 SNEGSKA (reference sequence). Trimming removed 5 bases at V and 7 bases at J, with 17 bases between. The CDR3, as DNA: TGCAGTGCTCAGGACCTCCCTGAGGGTGAAGCTTTCTTT. This sequence encodes CSAQDLPEGEAFF.

Only a few counts were recorded for this clonotype. The rearrangement joins TRBV30 to TRBJ2-1; 7 bases match TRBD1. The CDR3 consists of 13 residues. The germline V gene encodes CDR1 GTSNPN and CDR2 SVGIG (reference sequence). The V gene end was trimmed by 8 bases and the J gene end by 3 bases; junction bases not matched to a gene: 7. CDR3 nucleotide sequence: TGTGCCGGAACAGGGGTTGTCTACAATGAGCAGTTCTTC. It is translated as CAGTGVVYNEQFF.

This clonotype has a count of ten or more. This chain links TRBV20-1 with TRBJ2-1; 11 bases match TRBD2. The V segment lost 4 bases and the J segment 4 bases; nucleotides outside the gene matches: 9. The CDR3 is 16 amino acids. Germline V gene sequence: CDR1 DFQATT, CDR2 SNEGSKA (reference sequence). The CDR3 nucleotides are TGCAGTGCTATCCCGACTAGCGGGGACCGATACAATGAGCAGTTCTTC. Translating gives CSAIPTSGDRYNEQFF.

The V and J genes are TRBV20-1 and TRBJ2-3; D not resolved. Germline V gene lookup returns CDR1 DFQATT and CDR2 SNEGSKA (reference sequence). CDR3 length equals 10 residues. Deletions cut 4 bases from V and 6 bases from J, with 5 bases between. The CDR3 reads CSATRDTQYF. The CDR3, as DNA: TGCAGTGCTACGAGGGATACGCAGTATTTT.

The chain couples TRBV28 to TRBJ2-1, with TRBD2 identical over 8 bases. This CDR3 region has 15 residues. The J segment lost 7 bases and the V segment lost 3 bases, leaving 8 bases of the junction unmatched. Germline V CDR1 and CDR2: MDHEN, SYDVKM. The CDR3 DNA reads TGTGCCAGCAGTTTCGGCGGGTCGGGAGGGAATGAGCAGTTCTTC. Its translation is CASSFGGSGGNEQFF.

The DNA of the CDR3 is TGTGCCAGCAGTGAAAGCCAGGGGGCCAACGTCCTGACTTTC. Translation: CASSESQGANVLTF. The chain couples TRBV2 to TRBJ2-6; D unresolved. The CDR3 is made up of 14 amino acids. Germline lookup yields CDR1 SNHLY and CDR2 FYNNEI. Trimming shortened V by 2 bases and J by 4 bases, and 6 bases separated the two germline ends.

The J gene is TRBJ1-4, the V gene TRBV10-3, with D possibly TRBD1 on 5 matching bases. The CDR3 is 14 amino acids. Germline V gene lookup returns CDR1 ENHRY and CDR2 SYGVKD. Trimming left V 4 bases short and J 5 bases short, with 11 bases between. DNA for the CDR3: TGTGCCATCAGTGGCCGGGGCCTCAATGAAAAACTGTTTTTT. Its protein product is CAISGRGLNEKLFF.

The J gene is TRBJ2-3, the V gene TRBV6-6, with D perhaps TRBD1 (5 bases). The germline V and J ends were trimmed by 6 bases and 1 base, with 8 bases remaining between them. Germline V gives CDR1 MNHNY, CDR2 SVGAGI (reference sequence). CDR3 length: 13 amino acids. The CDR3 sequence is CASRGAGTDTQYF. In DNA, the CDR3 is TGTGCCAGCAGAGGGGCCGGCACAGATACGCAGTATTTT.

This clonotype was detected a few times. For the CDR3, the DNA is TGTGCCAGCAGCACCCGGACAGACACTGAAGCTTTCTTT. Its translation is CASSTRTDTEAFF. The chain carries TRBV25-1 and TRBJ1-1; a weak D match, TRBD1 (6 bases). In germline, CDR1 is MGHDK, CDR2 SYGVNS. Deletions cut 6 bases from V and 3 bases from J, with 11 bases between. The CDR3 contains 13 residues.

In its sample, this clonotype was seen a few times. This sequence joins TRBV29-1 and TRBJ1-1, with D perhaps TRBD1 (5 bases). With 5 bases removed from V and 0 bases from J, the gap between germline ends came to 10 bases. The CDR3 totals 13 residues. Per the germline V gene, CDR1 is SQVTM and CDR2 is ANQGSEA. The CDR3 loop is CSVRWDLNTEAFF. CDR3 bases: TGCAGCGTTCGTTGGGACCTGAACACTGAAGCTTTCTTT. Drawing the rest from reference TRBV29-1 and TRBJ1-1, the complete variable domain is SAVISQKPSRDICQRGTSLTIQCQVDSQVTMMFWYRQQPGQSLTLIATANQGSEATYESGFVIDKFPISRPNLTFSTLTVSNMSPEDSSIYLCSVRWDLNTEAFFGQGTRLTVV.

This chain links TRBV20-1 with TRBJ1-1; D gene unclear. CDR3 length: 10 residues. Germline CDR1 reads DFQATT; CDR2 reads SNEGSKA (reference sequence). In DNA, the CDR3 is TGCAGCATGGGTGACACTGAAGCTTTCTTT. It yields the protein CSMGDTEAFF.

The chain has TRBV6-1 and TRBJ1-1; no clear D. Germline CDR1 MNHNS, CDR2 SASEGT. V gave up 5 bases and J gave up 10 bases, with 17 bases separating them. The CDR3 length is 13 residues. This CDR3 reads CASSPSDPRAAFF. CDR3 nucleotides: TGTGCCAGCAGTCCCTCCGACCCAAGGGCAGCTTTCTTT.

This chain connects TRBV5-1 to TRBJ1-3; D is ambiguous. The CDR3 is made up of 15 amino acids. The germline V gene encodes CDR1 SGHRS and CDR2 YFSETQ. Trimming left V 2 bases short and J 3 bases short, with 12 bases between. The CDR3 is CASSLYQARGNTIYF. The CDR3 DNA reads TGCGCCAGCAGCTTATATCAGGCTCGTGGAAACACCATATATTTT.

The chain couples TRBV6-2 or TRBV6-3 to TRBJ2-1; 10 bases are a match to TRBD2. CDR3 size: 18 residues. The germline gives CDR1 MNHEY, CDR2 SVGEGT. Trimming took 0 bases from V and 5 from J; bases not matched to a gene: 10. The CDR3 loop reads CASSYSRLAGVQNNEQFF. The CDR3, as DNA: TGTGCCAGCAGTTACTCGAGGCTAGCGGGAGTTCAGAACAATGAGCAGTTCTTC.

J is TRBJ2-3 and V is TRBV5-1; TRBD2 is a possible D gene (6 bases). The germline V and J ends were trimmed by 3 bases and 2 bases, with 13 bases remaining between them. The CDR3 extends over 15 amino acids. CDR1 SGHRS and CDR2 YFSETQ come from the germline V gene. Written as DNA, the CDR3 is TGCGCCAGCAGCTCATTGGGCGGGATCACAGATACGCAGTATTTT. It codes for CASSSLGGITDTQYF.

The chain links TRBV20-1 to TRBJ2-5; D perhaps matches TRBD2 (5 bases). The V end lost 5 bases, the J end lost 1 base, and 11 bases lay between the germline ends. Per the germline V gene, CDR1 is DFQATT and CDR2 is SNEGSKA (reference sequence). This CDR3 is 13 amino acids long. The CDR3 loop reads CSAVRGIQETQYF. Here the CDR3 DNA reads TGCAGTGCTGTACGGGGAATCCAAGAGACCCAGTACTTC.

V is TRBV2 and J is TRBJ1-6, with 7 bases fitting TRBD1. The CDR3 sequence is 15 residues long. The V gene end was trimmed by 9 bases and the J gene end by 7 bases; junction bases not matched to a gene: 12. Germline CDR1 SNHLY, CDR2 FYNNEI. CDR3 bases: TGTGCCAGTACTACTCAGACAGGGTCGAATTCACCCCTCCACTTT. Protein product: CASTTQTGSNSPLHF.

The sample holds a few counts of this clonotype. This sequence joins TRBV7-9 and TRBJ1-2, with D possibly being TRBD1 (6 bases). CDR1 is SEHNR, CDR2 FQNEAQ, per germline (reference sequence). The germline V and J ends were trimmed by 10 bases and 2 bases, with 14 bases remaining between them. This CDR3 has 13 amino acids. The CDR3 DNA sequence: TGTGCCATACGAAATACAGGGAACTATGGCTACACCTTC. Amino acids: CAIRNTGNYGYTF.

This clonotype has ten or more counts. This chain uses TRBV12-3 or TRBV12-4 with TRBJ2-1; TRBD2 matches 14 bases. The CDR3 consists of 15 residues. J was trimmed by 6 bases and V by 6 bases; bases with no gene match: 4. In DNA form, the CDR3 reads TGTGCCAGCAGCCCGACTAGCGGGGGGGTCAATGAGCAGTTCTTC. It translates to CASSPTSGGVNEQFF.

This clonotype was seen a few times. The V and J genes are TRBV12-3 or TRBV12-4 and TRBJ1-2; 11 nucleotides align to TRBD1. This CDR3 comprises 15 residues. Trimming took 6 bases from V and 3 from J; bases not matched to a gene: 6. The CDR3 sequence: CASRDRTGGDYGYTF. CDR3 coding DNA: TGTGCCAGCAGGGATCGGACAGGGGGCGACTATGGCTACACCTTC.

At least ten counts were recorded for this clonotype. The chain recombines TRBV5-5 with TRBJ1-4, with D unresolved. CDR3 length equals 13 residues. Trimming left V 4 bases short and J 7 bases short, with 11 bases between. CDR1 and CDR2 (germline): SGHKS, YYEKEE (reference sequence). DNA of the CDR3: TGTGCCAGCAGCCCGGTAGCGAGTGAAAAACTGTTTTTT. The encoded protein is CASSPVASEKLFF.

The chain uses TRBV5-6 and TRBJ2-7, with 10 bases matching TRBD1. The CDR3 is made up of 14 amino acids. Germline V gives CDR1 SGHDT, CDR2 YYEEEE. The V segment lost 6 bases and the J segment 3 bases; nucleotides outside the gene matches: 6. CDR3 nucleotides: TGTGCCAGCACCCTATGGACAGGGGGCTACGAGCAGTACTTC. This sequence encodes CASTLWTGGYEQYF.

The chain combines TRBV7-9 with TRBJ2-1; D is undetermined. Trimming removed 2 bases at V and 8 bases at J, with 10 bases between. The CDR3 is 13 amino acids. CDR1 is SEHNR and CDR2 is FQNEAQ in the germline V gene (reference sequence). The CDR3 region has the DNA TGTGCCAGCAGCTTATCCCAGTCCCATGAGCAGTTCTTC. Residues: CASSLSQSHEQFF.

This clonotype was counted at least ten times. This chain uses TRBV12-3 or TRBV12-4 with TRBJ1-2, with a possible D match to TRBD1 (5 bases). The ends were cut back, 6 bases at V and 3 bases at J, with 14 bases in the middle. The CDR3 runs 14 residues. The CDR3 nucleotides read TGTGCCAGCAGGCACCTCGGCAGGGACTATGGCTACACCTTC. Its translation is CASRHLGRDYGYTF.

The V call is TRBV29-1, the J call TRBJ2-3, with D perhaps matching TRBD2 (7 bases). Germline V gene data show CDR1 as SQVTM and CDR2 as ANQGSEA. The germline V and J ends were trimmed by 7 bases and 1 base, with 15 bases remaining between them. The CDR3 extends over 14 amino acids. The CDR3 here is CSAPGGGGTDTQYF. The DNA of the CDR3 is TGCAGCGCCCCGGGGGGCGGGGGCACAGATACGCAGTATTTT.

In this sample, this clonotype turned up a few times. The genes are TRBV10-3 and TRBJ2-1; D unclear. The CDR3 totals 14 residues. Germline CDR1 is ENHRY and CDR2 is SYGVKD. Between the trimmed V and J ends, which lost 4 bases and 0 bases, there was a span of 7 bases. The CDR3 coding sequence is TGTGCCATCAGTGTAAGGAGCTCCTACAATGAGCAGTTCTTC. Translated, it gives CAISVRSSYNEQFF.